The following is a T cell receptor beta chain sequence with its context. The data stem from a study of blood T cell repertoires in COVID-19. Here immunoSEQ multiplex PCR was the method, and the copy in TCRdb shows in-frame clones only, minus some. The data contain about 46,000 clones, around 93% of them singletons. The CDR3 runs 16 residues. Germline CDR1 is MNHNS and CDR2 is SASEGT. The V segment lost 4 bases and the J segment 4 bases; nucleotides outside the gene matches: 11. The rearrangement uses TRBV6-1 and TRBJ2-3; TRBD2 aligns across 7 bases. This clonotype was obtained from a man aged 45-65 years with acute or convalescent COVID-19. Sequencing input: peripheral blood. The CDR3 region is CASSVGPGSGADTQYF. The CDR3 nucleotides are TGTGCCAGCAGTGTTGGACCTGGGAGCGGGGCAGATACGCAGTATTTT.